This T cell receptor (beta chain) stems from a study of blood T cell repertoires in COVID-19. At the level of the study: Samples came from the United States, Italy and Spain, spanning acute and convalescent COVID-19. Sample material is recorded as cDNA or gDNA derived from T cells, B-cell-depleted T cells, or PBMCs.

As originally analysed: From reference gene primer amplification, estimates of nucleated cell counts were derived. Sequencing was performed with immunoSEQ multiplex PCR; in TCRdb, only in-frame clones are kept and a portion is missing. V, J and clone size reflect that table, while D and trimming were determined from the DNA. The sample lists a few hundred thousand clones, around 88% occurring once. The CDR3 loop spans 14 amino acids. With 6 bases removed from V and 3 bases from J, the gap between germline ends came to 11 bases. Germline CDR1 reads MNHEY; CDR2 reads SMNVEV (reference sequence). Sequencing was carried out using peripheral blood. V and J are TRBV27 and TRBJ2-2; a weak D match, TRBD1 (6 bases). The source of this sequence is a woman in her twenties or thirties who had recovered from COVID-19. As DNA, the CDR3 is TGTGCCAGCAGCTTCAGGGGTTACACCGGGGAGCTGTTTTTT. Protein product: CASSFRGYTGELFF.